This entry lists 22 T cell receptor beta chains sequenced from one sample in a study of cytomegalovirus exposure and HLA in healthy donors. Primers: 60 Vbeta forward and 13 Jbeta reverse. Profiled with immunoSEQ multiplex PCR; TCRdb holds only in-frame clones, not every one. The table lists about 130,000 clones, with about 2.1% in the top ten. Sequencing used PBMCs. The receptors stem from a woman between 55 and 75 years old in good health and CMV-seronegative.

The chain links TRBV2 to TRBJ1-5; 9 nucleotides align to TRBD1. This CDR3 is 15 amino acids long. Losses at the gene ends were 6 bases for V and 7 bases for J; bases not matched to a gene: 10. The V gene's germline CDR1 is SNHLY and CDR2 FYNNEI. This CDR3 reads CASRLDRGGDQPQHF. In DNA, the CDR3 is TGTGCCAGCAGATTGGACAGGGGAGGTGACCAGCCCCAGCATTTT.

V gene TRBV4-2 combines with J gene TRBJ1-4; tentative D call: TRBD1 (5 bases). The CDR3 spans 15 residues. CDR1 and CDR2 (germline): LGHNA, YNFKEQ. Deletions cut 0 bases from V and 3 bases from J, with 8 bases between. The CDR3 is CASSQDREANEKLFF. Written as DNA, the CDR3 is TGTGCCAGCAGCCAAGACAGGGAAGCTAATGAAAAACTGTTTTTT.

The CDR3 sequence: CASSVGVRGGAADTQYF. For the CDR3, the DNA is TGTGCCAGCAGCGTAGGTGTTCGAGGGGGCGCGGCAGATACGCAGTATTTT. The chain carries TRBV9 and TRBJ2-3; 7 bases are shared with TRBD1. V lost 0 bases and J lost 4; bases outside the gene matches: 11. The germline CDR1 and CDR2 sequences are SGDLS and YYNGEE. The CDR3 has 17 amino acids.

The V and J genes are TRBV19 and TRBJ2-1; 12 nucleotides line up with TRBD1. In germline, CDR1 is LNHDA, CDR2 SQIVND (reference sequence). The CDR3 is made up of 14 amino acids. J lost 8 bases, V lost 6 bases, and 5 bases had no gene match. CDR3 nucleotide sequence: TGTGCCAGTAGGGCCGGGACAGGGGGCGATGAGCAGTTCTTC. Protein product: CASRAGTGGDEQFF.

The chain recombines TRBV10-3 with TRBJ2-7; D uncertain. Germline lookup yields CDR1 ENHRY and CDR2 SYGVKD. V lost 11 bases to trimming and J lost 5 bases, with 22 bases between them. The CDR3 consists of 14 residues. CDR3 nucleotide sequence: TGTGCCGTACAAGGAGTTCAAAGTTGGGACGAGCAGTACTTC. The encoded protein is CAVQGVQSWDEQYF.

The chain joins TRBV5-6 to TRBJ2-3; maybe TRBD1 (6 bases). CDR3 length equals 16 residues. The V gene's germline CDR1 is SGHDT and CDR2 YYEEEE. The germline V and J ends were trimmed by 1 base and 0 bases, with 12 bases remaining between them. The DNA of the CDR3 is TGTGCCAGCAGCTTGCTAGGGACACAAAGCACAGATACGCAGTATTTT. It specifies CASSLLGTQSTDTQYF.

DNA of the CDR3: TGTGCCAGCAGGACAGGGATATCCTACGAGCAGTACTTC. Residues: CASRTGISYEQYF. The chain carries TRBV28 and TRBJ2-5; 7 bases align to TRBD1. The J call may be wrong; the DNA end is better matched by TRBJ2-7. There are 13 residues in the CDR3. Germline V gene data show CDR1 as MDHEN and CDR2 as SYDVKM.

This chain joins TRBV7-3 and TRBJ2-2; 7 bases align to TRBD1. The CDR3 is 16 residues long. V dropped 4 bases and J dropped 5; count of bases not matched to a gene: 10. The V gene's germline CDR1 is SGHTA and CDR2 FQGTGA. The CDR3 DNA sequence: TGTGCCAGCAGCTCAACAGGGGTCCCGCGTACCGGGGAGCTGTTTTTT. The encoded protein is CASSSTGVPRTGELFF.

V gene TRBV7-9 combines with J gene TRBJ2-5; 8 nucleotides agree with TRBD1. Germline values: CDR1 SEHNR, CDR2 FQNEAQ (reference sequence). The CDR3 is 14 residues long. V lost 5 bases, J lost 5 bases, and 7 bases stayed unmatched. The CDR3 nucleotides read TGTGCCAGCAGCCCGGGACAGGACAGGGAGACCCAGTACTTC. It encodes CASSPGQDRETQYF.

The chain joins TRBV18 to TRBJ2-2, with TRBD1 identical over 7 bases. Germline CDR1 KGHSH, CDR2 LQKENI. J was trimmed by 4 bases and V by 0 bases; bases with no gene match: 5. The CDR3 runs 16 residues. The CDR3 reads CASSPPTGSATGELFF. CDR3 nucleotide sequence: TGTGCCAGCTCACCACCGACAGGGTCGGCCACCGGGGAGCTGTTTTTT.

The chain joins TRBV6-5 to TRBJ2-5, with D possibly being TRBD1 (6 bases). Trimming stripped 8 bases from V and 2 bases from J, with 15 bases between. This CDR3 is 14 amino acids long. Per the germline V gene, CDR1 is MNHEY and CDR2 is SVGAGI. CDR3: CASGYSDSQETQYF. CDR3 coding DNA: TGTGCCAGCGGCTACTCGGACAGTCAAGAGACCCAGTACTTC.

The rearrangement uses TRBV19 and TRBJ2-1; maybe TRBD2 (6 bases). Germline loops: CDR1 LNHDA, CDR2 SQIVND (reference sequence). The CDR3 runs to 13 residues. V was trimmed by 5 bases and J by 4 bases, leaving 9 bases between them. This CDR3 reads CASSPAGYNEQFF. The CDR3 DNA sequence: TGTGCCAGTAGTCCGGCGGGGTACAATGAGCAGTTCTTC.

V usage is TRBV28 and J usage is TRBJ2-3, with 9 bases matching TRBD2. V shed 11 bases, J shed 2 bases, and the junction held 11 bases outside the gene matches. CDR1 is MDHEN and CDR2 is SYDVKM in the germline V gene. This CDR3 has 15 amino acids. The CDR3 sequence is CASGGASGNTDTQYF. CDR3 nucleotides: TGTGCCTCCGGGGGCGCTAGCGGGAACACAGATACGCAGTATTTT.

The chain is built from TRBV19 and TRBJ1-2, with D perhaps matching TRBD1 (6 bases). Germline V lookup: CDR1 LNHDA, CDR2 SQIVND (reference sequence). CDR3 length equals 15 residues. V was pared by 6 bases and J by 5 bases, with 19 bases between. The CDR3 loop reads CASSHPQQGRYGYTF. DNA of the CDR3: TGTGCCAGTAGCCACCCACAACAGGGTCGGTATGGCTACACCTTC.

This chain joins TRBV7-2 and TRBJ2-3; D gene ambiguous. Trimming left V 5 bases short and J 4 bases short, with 7 bases between. This CDR3 is built from 12 residues. Germline values: CDR1 SGHTA, CDR2 FQGNSA. CDR3 DNA sequence: TGTGCCAGCAGCCTCTTCCCAGATACGCAGTATTTT. Translation gives CASSLFPDTQYF. Variable domain in full (rest from reference TRBV7-2 and TRBJ2-3): GAGVSQSPSNKVTEKGKDVELRCDPISGHTALYWYRQSLGQGLEFLIYFQGNSAPDKSGLPSDRFSAERTGGSVSTLTIQRTQQEDSAVYLCASSLFPDTQYFGPGTRLTVL.

This chain links TRBV2 with TRBJ2-1, with 11 bases identical to TRBD2. Germline-derived CDR1 and CDR2 are SNHLY and FYNNEI. V lost 5 bases, J lost 4 bases, and 4 bases stayed unmatched. The CDR3 runs to 15 residues. The CDR3 sequence is CASSNIAGGYNEQFF. The CDR3 DNA follows: TGTGCCAGCAGTAATATAGCGGGGGGGTACAATGAGCAGTTCTTC.

This chain uses TRBV28 with TRBJ2-1; 11 positions agree with TRBD2. Germline V gives CDR1 MDHEN, CDR2 SYDVKM. This CDR3 has 15 residues. The V gene end was trimmed by 6 bases and the J gene end by 6 bases; junction bases not matched to a gene: 7. The chain's CDR3 is CASSRTSGRSNEQFF. In nucleotides, the CDR3 is TGTGCCAGCAGCCGCACTAGCGGGAGATCCAATGAGCAGTTCTTC.

The rearrangement links TRBV27 to TRBJ1-2, with D tentatively TRBD1 (6 bases). In germline, CDR1 is MNHEY, CDR2 SMNVEV (reference sequence). The CDR3 sequence is 13 residues long. V shed 5 bases and J shed 5 bases, with 12 bases lying between them. The CDR3 bases are TGTGCCAGCAGTGGAGACAGGAAGTATGGCTACACCTTC. Protein product: CASSGDRKYGYTF.

V is TRBV6-5 and J is TRBJ1-1, with D maybe TRBD1 (6 bases). CDR3 length: 16 amino acids. Germline V lookup: CDR1 MNHEY, CDR2 SVGAGI. Between the trimmed V and J ends, which lost 4 bases and 1 base, there was a span of 16 bases. CDR3 residues: CASSSAIGGSNTEAFF. CDR3 DNA: TGTGCCAGCAGTTCTGCTATAGGGGGTTCGAACACTGAAGCTTTCTTT.

The chain joins TRBV27 to TRBJ2-2, with D possibly being TRBD2 (5 bases). Trimming shortened V by 1 base and J by 5 bases, and 11 bases separated the two germline ends. In germline, CDR1 is MNHEY, CDR2 SMNVEV (reference sequence). The CDR3 length is 15 residues. The CDR3 is CASSLWRRGTGELFF. The CDR3 DNA reads TGTGCCAGCAGTTTATGGAGACGAGGGACCGGGGAGCTGTTTTTT.

This chain's CDR3 is CASSLGTGGETQYF. The CDR3 region has the DNA TGTGCCAGCAGCTTAGGGACAGGGGGGGAGACCCAGTACTTC. The chain carries TRBV27 and TRBJ2-5; 11 bases match TRBD1. V dropped 6 bases and J dropped 5; count of bases not matched to a gene: 5. The CDR3 has 14 amino acids. In germline, CDR1 is MNHEY, CDR2 SMNVEV (reference sequence).

The genes are TRBV30 and TRBJ2-4, with D possibly matching TRBD2 (6 bases). The length of the CDR3 is 14 residues. Germline CDR1 is GTSNPN and CDR2 is SVGIG (reference sequence). With 4 bases removed from V and 3 bases from J, the gap between germline ends came to 13 bases. This CDR3 is CAWMWAGNKNIQYF. As DNA, the CDR3 is TGTGCCTGGATGTGGGCGGGAAACAAAAACATTCAGTACTTC.